The rows below give T cell receptor beta chains drawn from one sample of a study of blood T cell repertoires in COVID-19. The protocol was immunoSEQ multiplex PCR, while the TCRdb copy is restricted to in-frame clones and leaves out a portion. Counted here are some 170,000 clones, more than 70% occurring once; the ten biggest clones make up 5% to 6%. Sequenced input: PBMCs or T cells enriched from blood (not recorded which). The receptors here all came from a man in his forties who had recovered from COVID-19. Each CDR3 is given with its conserved first and last residue. Fields, in order: clone size, V gene, CDR3 length, D gene, J gene, CDR3 protein, CDR3 DNA. The D gene is left open where the match is weak. A clone size is listed for some rows: how often the clone was seen (once, few, many), or a class if it is expanded.

abundance: NA; v_gene: TRBV2; len: 15; d_gene: NA; j_gene: TRBJ1-3; CDR3aa: CASSEDSTSGNTIYF; CDR3nt: TGTGCCAGCAGTGAAGACAGCACCTCTGGAAACACCATATATTTT
abundance: NA; v_gene: TRBV2; len: 14; d_gene: NA; j_gene: TRBJ1-2; CDR3aa: CASSEVGRTHGYTF; CDR3nt: TGTGCCAGCAGTGAAGTGGGCAGAACCCATGGCTACACCTTC
abundance: NA; v_gene: TRBV5-6; len: 15; d_gene: TRBD1; j_gene: TRBJ2-1; CDR3aa: CASSPSGQGEYEQFF; CDR3nt: TGTGCCAGCAGCCCCTCGGGACAGGGGGAATATGAGCAGTTCTTC
abundance: NA; v_gene: TRBV27; len: 14; d_gene: NA; j_gene: TRBJ1-2; CDR3aa: CASTLAPDSYGYTF; CDR3nt: TGTGCCAGCACTTTAGCGCCGGACAGTTATGGCTACACCTTC
abundance: NA; v_gene: TRBV5-4; len: 18; d_gene: TRBD2; j_gene: TRBJ2-1; CDR3aa: CASRSGNRAGGVSNEQFF; CDR3nt: TGTGCCAGCAGGTCGGGGAATCGAGCGGGGGGCGTCTCCAATGAGCAGTTCTTC
abundance: NA; v_gene: TRBV9; len: 15; d_gene: NA; j_gene: TRBJ1-1; CDR3aa: CASSVGQIRNTEAFF; CDR3nt: TGTGCCAGCAGCGTAGGTCAGATCAGGAACACTGAAGCTTTCTTT
abundance: few; v_gene: TRBV19; len: 16; d_gene: NA; j_gene: TRBJ2-1; CDR3aa: CASSPNSVSSYNEQFF; CDR3nt: TGTGCCAGTAGCCCGAATAGCGTAAGCTCCTACAATGAGCAGTTCTTC
abundance: NA; v_gene: TRBV5-1; len: 16; d_gene: TRBD2; j_gene: TRBJ2-5; CDR3aa: CASSLELSGGAKTQYF; CDR3nt: TGCGCCAGCAGCTTGGAACTCAGCGGGGGGGCAAAGACCCAGTACTTC
abundance: NA; v_gene: TRBV7-9; len: 13; d_gene: NA; j_gene: TRBJ2-1; CDR3aa: CASSFGGGDEQFF; CDR3nt: TGTGCCAGCAGCTTTGGCGGGGGCGATGAGCAGTTCTTC
abundance: NA; v_gene: TRBV5-4; len: 17; d_gene: NA; j_gene: TRBJ1-2; CDR3aa: CASSFSNRGPANYGYTF; CDR3nt: TGTGCCAGCAGCTTCTCGAACCGGGGTCCGGCTAACTATGGCTACACCTTC
abundance: NA; v_gene: TRBV7-2; len: 15; d_gene: NA; j_gene: TRBJ1-5; CDR3aa: CASSPGATNNQPQHF; CDR3nt: TGTGCCAGCAGCCCAGGCGCCACGAACAATCAGCCCCAGCATTTT
abundance: NA; v_gene: TRBV24-1; len: 17; d_gene: TRBD1; j_gene: TRBJ2-2; CDR3aa: CATSDLDGTGYTGELFF; CDR3nt: TGTGCCACCAGTGATTTGGACGGGACAGGATATACCGGGGAGCTGTTTTTT
abundance: NA; v_gene: TRBV9; len: 15; d_gene: TRBD2; j_gene: TRBJ2-3; CDR3aa: CASSGSGGATDTQYF; CDR3nt: TGTGCCAGCAGCGGTAGCGGGGGGGCGACAGATACGCAGTATTTT
abundance: NA; v_gene: TRBV5-1; len: 16; d_gene: TRBD2; j_gene: TRBJ2-5; CDR3aa: CASSLGLAGPQETQYF; CDR3nt: TGCGCCAGCAGCTTGGGACTAGCGGGACCTCAAGAGACCCAGTACTTC
abundance: NA; v_gene: TRBV27; len: 15; d_gene: NA; j_gene: TRBJ2-5; CDR3aa: CASSSLSQGQETQYF; CDR3nt: TGTGCCAGCAGTTCCCTCTCCCAGGGTCAAGAGACCCAGTACTTC
abundance: NA; v_gene: TRBV2; len: 14; d_gene: NA; j_gene: TRBJ1-1; CDR3aa: CASSVSIVLSGAFF; CDR3nt: TGTGCCAGCAGCGTATCAATTGTTCTTTCCGGAGCTTTCTTT
abundance: once; v_gene: TRBV7-2; len: 14; d_gene: NA; j_gene: TRBJ1-2; CDR3aa: CASSTYGANYGYTF; CDR3nt: TGTGCCAGCAGCACGTACGGAGCTAACTATGGCTACACCTTC
abundance: NA; v_gene: TRBV19; len: 13; d_gene: TRBD1; j_gene: TRBJ1-1; CDR3aa: CASSDRGNTEAFF; CDR3nt: TGTGCCAGTAGTGACAGGGGGAACACTGAAGCTTTCTTT
abundance: NA; v_gene: TRBV7-6; len: 16; d_gene: TRBD2; j_gene: TRBJ2-1; CDR3aa: CASSPKAGAIYNEQFF; CDR3nt: TGTGCCAGCAGCCCCAAAGCGGGGGCCATATACAATGAGCAGTTCTTC
abundance: few; v_gene: TRBV6-6; len: 16; d_gene: TRBD2; j_gene: TRBJ2-3; CDR3aa: CASSHGLAGGLGTQYF; CDR3nt: TGTGCCAGCAGCCACGGGCTAGCGGGGGGTCTAGGTACGCAGTATTTT
abundance: NA; v_gene: TRBV5-4; len: 15; d_gene: NA; j_gene: TRBJ1-1; CDR3aa: CASTLAGSGRTEAFF; CDR3nt: TGTGCCAGCACCCTGGCGGGCTCCGGGAGAACTGAAGCTTTCTTT
abundance: medium-sized; v_gene: TRBV27; len: 13; d_gene: NA; j_gene: TRBJ1-2; CDR3aa: CASSLSYANGYTF; CDR3nt: TGTGCCAGCAGCTTGTCCTACGCCAATGGCTACACCTTC
abundance: NA; v_gene: TRBV5-1; len: 15; d_gene: NA; j_gene: TRBJ2-2; CDR3aa: CASSQRAGDTGELFF; CDR3nt: TGCGCCAGCAGCCAGAGGGCCGGGGACACCGGGGAGCTGTTTTTT
abundance: NA; v_gene: TRBV6-1; len: 15; d_gene: NA; j_gene: TRBJ2-6; CDR3aa: CASSERVSGANVLTF; CDR3nt: TGTGCCAGCAGTGAACGGGTCTCTGGGGCCAACGTCCTGACTTTC
abundance: few; v_gene: TRBV7-2; len: 17; d_gene: TRBD1; j_gene: TRBJ1-3; CDR3aa: CASSLAGGEVAGNTIYF; CDR3nt: TGTGCCAGCAGCTTAGCAGGGGGCGAAGTTGCTGGAAACACCATATATTTT
abundance: NA; v_gene: TRBV18; len: 15; d_gene: TRBD2; j_gene: TRBJ2-1; CDR3aa: CASSPGGGANKEQFF; CDR3nt: TGTGCCAGCTCACCTGGCGGGGGGGCCAACAAGGAGCAGTTCTTC
abundance: NA; v_gene: TRBV30; len: 17; d_gene: TRBD2; j_gene: TRBJ2-3; CDR3aa: CAWNGLAGRGGTDTQYF; CDR3nt: TGTGCCTGGAATGGTCTAGCGGGGAGGGGTGGCACAGATACGCAGTATTTT
abundance: once; v_gene: TRBV10-2; len: 14; d_gene: NA; j_gene: TRBJ1-2; CDR3aa: CASSESGQYYGYTF; CDR3nt: TGCGCCAGCAGTGAGTCAGGACAGTACTATGGCTACACCTTC